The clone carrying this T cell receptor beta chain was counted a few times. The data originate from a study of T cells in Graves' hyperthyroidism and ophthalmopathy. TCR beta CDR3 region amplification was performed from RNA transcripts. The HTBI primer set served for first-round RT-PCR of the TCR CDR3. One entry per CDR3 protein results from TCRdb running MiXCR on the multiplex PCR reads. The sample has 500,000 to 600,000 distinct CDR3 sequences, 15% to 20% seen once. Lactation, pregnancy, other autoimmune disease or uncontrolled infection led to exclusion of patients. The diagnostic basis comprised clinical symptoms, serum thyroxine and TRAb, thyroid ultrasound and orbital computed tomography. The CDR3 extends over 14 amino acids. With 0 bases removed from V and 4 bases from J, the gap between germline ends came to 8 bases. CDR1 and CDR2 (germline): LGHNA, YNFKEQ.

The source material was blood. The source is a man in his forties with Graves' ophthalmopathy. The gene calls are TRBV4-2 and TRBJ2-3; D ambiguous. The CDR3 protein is CASSQEEVADTQYF. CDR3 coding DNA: TGTGCCAGCAGCCAAGAGGAAGTTGCAGATACGCAGTATTTT.